Sequencing of this T cell receptor (beta chain) was carried out in a study of human T cells and chemical hapten exposure. For the study at large: Scalp application of diphenylcyclopropenone was performed weekly in patients across the entire roughly 26-week study.

TCRdb passed the RACE reads through MiXCR, listing each CDR3 protein once. The table has approximately 340,000 distinct CDR3 sequences, around 7% seen once. Time point defined: patch test 1, 2 weeks after DPC sensitization. The treatment was: therapeutic diphenylcyclopropenone sensitization with weekly scalp DPC. The starting material, unfractionated whole blood, was used for total RNA extraction. This clonotype showed up many times. V was shortened by 0 bases and J by 0 bases, with 20 bases between the two germline ends. CDR1 and CDR2 (germline): MNHEY, SVGAGI. This CDR3 region has 20 residues. V gene TRBV6-5 combines with J gene TRBJ1-4; D possibly corresponds to TRBD1 (5 bases). The receptor was derived from a woman younger than 35 with alopecia areata. Some clones in this sample may be carry-over from other donors' samples. The sample in question was whole blood, obtained in connection with sensitization to the hapten diphenylcyclopropenone (DPC). CDR3 coding DNA: TGTGCCAGCAGTTACTCATTTCTGACAGCCCCAGGCCCAACTAATGAAAAACTGTTTTTT. Translated: CASSYSFLTAPGPTNEKLFF.